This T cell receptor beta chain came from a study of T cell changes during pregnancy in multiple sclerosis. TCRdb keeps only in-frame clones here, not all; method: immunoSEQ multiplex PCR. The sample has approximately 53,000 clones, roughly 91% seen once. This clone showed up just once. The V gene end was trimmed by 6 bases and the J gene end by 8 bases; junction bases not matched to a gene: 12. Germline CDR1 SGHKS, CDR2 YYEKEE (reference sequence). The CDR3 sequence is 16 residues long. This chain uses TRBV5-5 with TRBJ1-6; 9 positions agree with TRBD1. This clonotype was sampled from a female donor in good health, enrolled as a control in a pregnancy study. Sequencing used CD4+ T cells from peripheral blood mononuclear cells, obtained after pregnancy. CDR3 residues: CASTHGTGRFDSPLHF. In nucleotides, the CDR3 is TGTGCCAGCACCCATGGGACAGGGCGATTTGATTCACCCCTCCACTTT.